The 19 T cell receptor beta chains below come from one sample, sequenced in a study of cytomegalovirus exposure and HLA in healthy donors. Here immunoSEQ multiplex PCR was the method, and the copy in TCRdb shows in-frame clones only, minus some. The sample lists under 200,000 clones, about 89% occurring once. The sequencing input was PBMCs. The source of these receptors is a woman younger than 30 in good health and CMV-seropositive.

The sample holds a few counts of this clone. The chain employs TRBV5-4 and TRBJ2-5, with 8 bases fitting TRBD1. The germline V gene has CDR1 SGHNT and CDR2 YYREEE (reference sequence). Trimming removed 2 bases from V and 4 bases from J; junction bases left unmatched: 7. The CDR3 sequence is 15 residues long. The CDR3 sequence: CASSFSRTGPETQYF. CDR3 coding DNA: TGTGCCAGCAGCTTCTCCCGGACAGGGCCAGAGACCCAGTACTTC.

The chain couples TRBV7-3 to TRBJ2-2; D may be TRBD1 (5 bases). Looked up from germline, CDR1 is SGHTA and CDR2 is FQGTGA. The CDR3 has 14 amino acids. V was cut by 5 bases and J by 9 bases, with 16 bases left in between. The CDR3: CASSRGQGSRELFF. In DNA form, the CDR3 reads TGTGCCAGCAGCAGGGGTCAGGGCTCGCGGGAGCTGTTTTTT.

This chain connects TRBV14 to TRBJ1-1; TRBD1 matches 8 bases. Unmatched junction bases numbered 5, after V lost 0 bases and J lost 8 bases. CDR3 length: 14 residues. Germline CDR1 is SGHDN and CDR2 is FVKESK. CDR3 sequence: CASSQDRGRREAFF. The CDR3 nucleotides are TGTGCCAGCAGCCAAGACAGGGGGCGAAGAGAAGCTTTCTTT.

The rearrangement joins TRBV7-3 to TRBJ2-3, with 7 bases lining up with TRBD2. V trimming: 2 bases; J trimming: 0 bases; junction bases outside the gene matches: 2. The CDR3 extends over 15 amino acids. Per germline, CDR1 SGHTA and CDR2 FQGTGA. CDR3 coding DNA: TGTGCCAGCAGCTTATCGGGACTAAGCACAGATACGCAGTATTTT. Amino acid sequence: CASSLSGLSTDTQYF.

This chain uses TRBV27 with TRBJ2-1, with a tentative D call TRBD2 (5 bases). Per germline, CDR1 MNHEY and CDR2 SMNVEV (reference sequence). With 3 bases removed from V and 0 bases from J, the gap between germline ends came to 9 bases. This CDR3 spans 15 amino acids. The CDR3 protein is CASSFEGSSYNEQFF. DNA for the CDR3: TGTGCCAGCAGTTTCGAGGGTAGCTCCTACAATGAGCAGTTCTTC.

In regard to this clone: At one end the junction does not follow the germline gene, possibly because of a read error. This sequence joins TRBV7-2 and TRBJ2-4; D perhaps matches TRBD1 (6 bases). The CDR3 covers 12 residues. CDR1 is SGHTA, CDR2 FQGNSA, per germline. The CDR3 sequence is CASSLEYRVRHF. DNA of the CDR3: TGTGCCAGCAGCTTGGAATACAGGGTCAGGCACTTC.

J is TRBJ2-2 and V is TRBV6-6, with TRBD2 matching over 8 bases. The junction had 7 bases not matched to a gene; V was cut back by 5 bases and J by 2 bases. The V gene's germline CDR1 is MNHNY and CDR2 SVGAGI (reference sequence). The CDR3 is 16 amino acids. The CDR3 DNA is TGTGCCAGCAGTACCCTCCTAGCGGGCAACACCGGGGAGCTGTTTTTT. This gives the protein CASSTLLAGNTGELFF.

The gene calls are TRBV28 and TRBJ1-1, with 9 bases lining up with TRBD1. Germline V gene lookup returns CDR1 MDHEN and CDR2 SYDVKM. This CDR3 has 15 amino acids. V was pared by 4 bases and J by 9 bases, with 12 bases of the junction left unmatched. The CDR3 nucleotides read TGTGCCAGCAGTTCGCCGCGACAGGGGGTATACAAAGCTTTCTTT. Its protein product is CASSSPRQGVYKAFF.

V is TRBV6-4 and J is TRBJ2-1; 16 nucleotides match TRBD2. Germline loops: CDR1 MRHNA, CDR2 SNTAGT. Trimming at V came to 5 bases and at J to 14 bases, leaving 12 bases not matched to a gene. The length of the CDR3 is 16 residues. CDR3 nucleotide sequence: TGTGCCAGCAGTACCGGGACTAGCGGGGGGGCCGGGTCGAAGTTCTTC. Translating gives CASSTGTSGGAGSKFF.

This chain uses TRBV9 with TRBJ2-5; D may be TRBD2 (6 bases). Looked up from germline, CDR1 is SGDLS and CDR2 is YYNGEE. V was trimmed by 1 base and J by 3 bases, leaving 10 bases between them. The CDR3 length is 14 residues. CDR3 coding DNA: TGTGCCAGCAGCGTACTGGGGGGTGAAGAGACCCAGTACTTC. Amino acid sequence: CASSVLGGEETQYF.

V usage is TRBV28 and J usage is TRBJ2-7; 16 bases are shared with TRBD2. The V gene end was trimmed by 5 bases and the J gene end by 4 bases; junction bases not matched to a gene: 2. Germline lookup yields CDR1 MDHEN and CDR2 SYDVKM. The CDR3 consists of 15 residues. The CDR3 region has the DNA TGTGCCAGCAGTCCGGGACTAGCGGGAGGGTACGAGCAGTACTTC. Translating it yields CASSPGLAGGYEQYF.

This chain joins TRBV6-6 and TRBJ2-1, with 9 bases identical to TRBD2. The CDR3 totals 16 residues. The germline CDR1 and CDR2 sequences are MNHNY and SVGAGI (reference sequence). Trimming took 0 bases from V and 10 from J; bases not matched to a gene: 10. The CDR3 reads CASSYSGSGRRVEQFF. The CDR3 nucleotides read TGTGCCAGCAGTTACTCGGGTAGCGGGAGAAGGGTCGAGCAGTTCTTC.

This clone was counted a few times. The rearrangement links TRBV2 to TRBJ1-1, with 7 positions matching TRBD1. The CDR3 consists of 14 residues. V shed 3 bases and J 5 bases; nucleotides not matched to a gene: 6. Germline V lookup: CDR1 SNHLY, CDR2 FYNNEI. The CDR3 DNA follows: TGTGCCAGCAGTGACAAGGGGGCGGGAACTGAAGCTTTCTTT. Protein sequence: CASSDKGAGTEAFF. Using reference TRBV2 and TRBJ1-1 for the parts outside the CDR3, the full variable domain is EPEVTQTPSHQVTQMGQEVILRCVPISNHLYFYWYRQILGQKVEFLVSFYNNEISEKSEIFDDQFSVERPDGSNFTLKIRSTKLEDSAMYFCASSDKGAGTEAFFGQGTRLTVV.

The V and J genes are TRBV28 and TRBJ2-1; 7 bases map to TRBD1. Germline V gene lookup returns CDR1 MDHEN and CDR2 SYDVKM. The CDR3 runs to 13 residues. V gave up 8 bases and J gave up 4 bases; unmatched junction bases: 5. The CDR3 loop reads CASGGQLYNEQFF. The CDR3 bases are TGTGCCAGCGGGGGACAGCTATACAATGAGCAGTTCTTC.

The J gene is TRBJ1-5, the V gene TRBV7-8; D gene unclear. The germline V gene encodes CDR1 SGHVS and CDR2 FQNEAQ. Trimming pared 1 base from V and 7 bases from J, leaving 14 bases between. This CDR3 is built from 15 residues. CDR3 residues: CASSLEGSSRQPQHF. CDR3 bases: TGTGCCAGCAGCTTAGAAGGGAGTTCTCGACAGCCCCAGCATTTT. Complete variable domain (other parts from reference TRBV7-8 and TRBJ1-5): GAGVSQSPRYKVAKRGQDVALRCDPISGHVSLFWYQQALGQGPEFLTYFQNEAQLDKSGLPSDRFFAERPEGSVSTLKIQRTQQEDSAVYLCASSLEGSSRQPQHFGDGTRLSIL.

The J gene is TRBJ2-2, the V gene TRBV25-1, with D possibly TRBD1 on 5 matching bases. This CDR3 is 14 amino acids long. CDR1 and CDR2 from the germline V gene are MGHDK and SYGVNS. V was shortened by 3 bases and J by 5 bases, with 10 bases between the two germline ends. The DNA for the CDR3 is TGTGCCAGCAGTGAGCTCCAGGGAACCGGGGAGCTGTTTTTT. Translated, it gives CASSELQGTGELFF.

V and J are TRBV2 and TRBJ1-3; D gene unclear. The CDR3 loop spans 15 amino acids. Germline V gene lookup returns CDR1 SNHLY and CDR2 FYNNEI. Trimming removed 1 base from V and 4 bases from J, with 11 bases in between. CDR3 in DNA: TGTGCCAGCAGTGAAGGGGAGGTGGTAGGAAACACCATATATTTT. Protein sequence: CASSEGEVVGNTIYF.

The chain carries TRBV6-1 and TRBJ1-2; 9 nucleotides line up with TRBD1. Trimming removed 1 base from V and 8 bases from J; junction bases left unmatched: 8. This CDR3 spans 15 amino acids. Germline V gene sequence: CDR1 MNHNS, CDR2 SASEGT. The CDR3 protein is CASSEVTGGLEGYTF. The CDR3 bases are TGTGCCAGCAGTGAAGTTACAGGGGGCTTAGAAGGCTACACCTTC.

The chain couples TRBV14 to TRBJ2-2, with 14 bases fitting TRBD2. Germline CDR1 is SGHDN and CDR2 is FVKESK. The V gene end was trimmed by 4 bases and the J gene end by 6 bases; junction bases not matched to a gene: 1. The CDR3 is 15 residues long. Here the CDR3 reads CASSRLAGGPGELFF. CDR3 in DNA: TGTGCCAGCAGCCGACTAGCGGGAGGGCCCGGGGAGCTGTTTTTT.